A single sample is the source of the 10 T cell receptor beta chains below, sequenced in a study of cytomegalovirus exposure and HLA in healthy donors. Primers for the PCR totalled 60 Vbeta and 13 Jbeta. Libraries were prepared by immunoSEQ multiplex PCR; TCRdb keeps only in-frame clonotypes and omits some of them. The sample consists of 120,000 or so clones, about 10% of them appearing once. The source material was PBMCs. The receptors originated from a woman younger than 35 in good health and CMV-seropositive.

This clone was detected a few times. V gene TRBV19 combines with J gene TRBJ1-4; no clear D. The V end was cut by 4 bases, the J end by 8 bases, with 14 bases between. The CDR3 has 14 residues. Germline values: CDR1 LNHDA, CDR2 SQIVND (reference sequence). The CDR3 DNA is TGTGCCAGTAGTACGGGAACAACGAGGGAAAAACTGTTTTTT. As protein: CASSTGTTREKLFF.

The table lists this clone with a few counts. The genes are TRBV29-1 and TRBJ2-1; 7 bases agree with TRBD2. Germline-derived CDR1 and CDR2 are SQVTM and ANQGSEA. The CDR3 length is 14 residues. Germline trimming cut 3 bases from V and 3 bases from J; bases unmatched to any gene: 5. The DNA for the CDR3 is TGCAGCGTTGAGGCGGGGGACTACTACAATGAGCAGTTCTTC. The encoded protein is CSVEAGDYYNEQFF.

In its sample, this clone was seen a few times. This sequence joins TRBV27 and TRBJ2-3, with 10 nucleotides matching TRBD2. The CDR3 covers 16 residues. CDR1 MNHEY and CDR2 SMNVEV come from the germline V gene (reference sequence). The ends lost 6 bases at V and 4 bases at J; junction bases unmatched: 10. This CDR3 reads CASSRSLAGASDTQYF. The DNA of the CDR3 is TGTGCCAGCAGCCGTAGTCTAGCGGGAGCATCAGATACGCAGTATTTT.

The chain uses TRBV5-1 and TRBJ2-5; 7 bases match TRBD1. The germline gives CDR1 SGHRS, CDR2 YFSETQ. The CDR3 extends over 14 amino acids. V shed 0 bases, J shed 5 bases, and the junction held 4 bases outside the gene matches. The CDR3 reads CASSLGTGVETQYF. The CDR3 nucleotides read TGCGCCAGCAGCTTGGGAACAGGGGTCGAGACCCAGTACTTC. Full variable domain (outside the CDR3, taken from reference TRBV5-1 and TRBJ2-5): KAGVTQTPRYLIKTRGQQVTLSCSPISGHRSVSWYQQTPGQGLQFLFEYFSETQRNKGNFPGRFSGRQFSNSRSEMNVSTLELGDSALYLCASSLGTGVETQYFGPGTRLLVL.

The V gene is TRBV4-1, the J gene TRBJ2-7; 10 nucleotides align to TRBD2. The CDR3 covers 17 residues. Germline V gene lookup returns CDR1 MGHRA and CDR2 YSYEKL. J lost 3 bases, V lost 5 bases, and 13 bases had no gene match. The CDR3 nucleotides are TGCGCCAGCAGCAAGCGGGAGGGGTCAACCTCCATCTACGAGCAGTACTTC. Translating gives CASSKREGSTSIYEQYF.

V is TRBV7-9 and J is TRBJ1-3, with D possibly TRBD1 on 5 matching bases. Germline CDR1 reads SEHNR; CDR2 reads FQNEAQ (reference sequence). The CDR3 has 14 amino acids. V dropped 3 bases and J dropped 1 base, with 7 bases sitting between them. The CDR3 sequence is CASSLGGSGNTIYF. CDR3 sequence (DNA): TGTGCCAGCAGCTTGGGGGGTTCTGGAAACACCATATATTTT.

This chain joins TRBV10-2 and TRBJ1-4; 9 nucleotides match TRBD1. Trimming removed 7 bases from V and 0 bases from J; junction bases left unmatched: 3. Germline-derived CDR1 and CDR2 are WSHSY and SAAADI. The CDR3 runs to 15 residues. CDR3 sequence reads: CASTTGGTTNEKLFF. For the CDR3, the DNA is TGCGCCAGCACGACAGGGGGAACAACTAATGAAAAACTGTTTTTT.

CDR3 amino acids: CASSLSWGHGANVLTF. CDR3 nucleotide sequence: TGTGCCAGCAGTTTATCTTGGGGGCACGGGGCCAACGTCCTGACTTTC. The chain uses TRBV27 and TRBJ2-6; D may be TRBD1 (6 bases). This CDR3 has 16 residues. Germline assignment: CDR1 MNHEY and CDR2 SMNVEV (reference sequence). With 0 bases removed from V and 4 bases from J, the gap between germline ends came to 10 bases. The complete variable domain, with remaining parts taken from reference TRBV27 and TRBJ2-6, reads EAQVTQNPRYLITVTGKKLTVTCSQNMNHEYMSWYRQDPGLGLRQIYYSMNVEVTDKGDVPEGYKVSRKEKRNFPLILESPSPNQTSLYFCASSLSWGHGANVLTFGAGSRLTVL.

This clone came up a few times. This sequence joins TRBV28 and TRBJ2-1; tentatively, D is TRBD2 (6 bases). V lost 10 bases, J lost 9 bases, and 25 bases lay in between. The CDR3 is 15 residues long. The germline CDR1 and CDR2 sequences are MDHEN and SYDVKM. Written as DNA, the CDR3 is TGTGCCACTTTCATTGGTGGGAGGTCGGTAAGTGAGCAGTTCTTC. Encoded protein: CATFIGGRSVSEQFF. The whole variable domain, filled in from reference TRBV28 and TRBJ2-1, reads DVKVTQSSRYLVKRTGEKVFLECVQDMDHENMFWYRQDPGLGLRLIYFSYDVKMKEKGDIPEGYSVSREKKERFSLILESASTNQTSMYLCATFIGGRSVSEQFFGPGTRLTVL.

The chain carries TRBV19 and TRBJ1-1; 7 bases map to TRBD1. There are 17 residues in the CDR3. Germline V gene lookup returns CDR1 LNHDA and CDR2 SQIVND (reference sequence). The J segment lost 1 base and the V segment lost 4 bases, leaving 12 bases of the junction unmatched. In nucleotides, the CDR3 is TGTGCCAGTAGTACCCCGGGACAACGACAGGGGAACACTGAAGCTTTCTTT. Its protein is CASSTPGQRQGNTEAFF. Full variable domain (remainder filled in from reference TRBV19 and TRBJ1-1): DGGITQSPKYLFRKEGQNVTLSCEQNLNHDAMYWYRQDPGQGLRLIYYSQIVNDFQKGDIAEGYSVSREKKESFPLTVTSAQKNPTAFYLCASSTPGQRQGNTEAFFGQGTRLTVV.